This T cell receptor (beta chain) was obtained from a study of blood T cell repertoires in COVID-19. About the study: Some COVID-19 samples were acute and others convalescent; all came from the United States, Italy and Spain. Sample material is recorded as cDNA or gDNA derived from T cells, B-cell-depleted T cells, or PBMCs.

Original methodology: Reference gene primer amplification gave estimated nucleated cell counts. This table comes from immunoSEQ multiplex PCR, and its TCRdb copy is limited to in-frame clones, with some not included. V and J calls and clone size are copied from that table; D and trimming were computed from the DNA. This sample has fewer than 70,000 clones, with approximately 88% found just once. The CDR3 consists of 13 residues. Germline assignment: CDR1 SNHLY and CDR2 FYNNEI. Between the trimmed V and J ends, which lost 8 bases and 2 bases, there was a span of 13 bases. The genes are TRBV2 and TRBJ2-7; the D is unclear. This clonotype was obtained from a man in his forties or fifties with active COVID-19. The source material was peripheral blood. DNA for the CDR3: TGTGCCAGCGTGTACGGTCCGCCCTACGAGCAGTACTTC. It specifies CASVYGPPYEQYF.